The 26 T cell receptor beta chains below all came from one sample that was sequenced in a study of T cell responses to AZD1222 COVID-19 vaccine. Generated by immunoSEQ multiplex PCR, the TCRdb table keeps only in-frame clones and is missing some. The sample contains 120,000 or so clones, roughly 88% of which appear only once. Sequencing used peripheral blood, obtained on day 0 of AZD1222 vaccination. These receptors originate from an adult in good health.

This clone is a singleton in its sample. V is TRBV5-4 and J is TRBJ1-4, with TRBD1 matching over 10 bases. The junction had 9 bases not matched to a gene; V was cut back by 6 bases and J by 7 bases. The CDR3 contains 15 residues. Germline CDR1 SGHNT, CDR2 YYREEE (reference sequence). CDR3 coding DNA: TGTGCCAGCACCCGAGGACAGGGGGAGAGTGAAAAACTGTTTTTT. It translates to CASTRGQGESEKLFF.

The J gene is TRBJ1-5, the V gene TRBV2, with 7 bases that match TRBD1. Germline V gene sequence: CDR1 SNHLY, CDR2 FYNNEI. V shed 6 bases, J shed 5 bases, and the junction held 7 bases outside the gene matches. The CDR3 covers 14 residues. The CDR3 is CASSPTGFYQPQHF. The DNA of the CDR3 is TGTGCCAGCAGCCCGACAGGGTTCTATCAGCCCCAGCATTTT.

V is TRBV6-5 and J is TRBJ1-4; maybe TRBD1 (6 bases). Germline-derived CDR1 and CDR2 are MNHEY and SVGAGI. V lost 6 bases to trimming and J lost 5 bases, with 10 bases between them. The CDR3 is 13 amino acids. Here the CDR3 DNA reads TGTGCCAGCAGGACAGGAAAGAATGAAAAACTGTTTTTT. This encodes CASRTGKNEKLFF.

This clone was picked up a small number of times. The V and J genes are TRBV6-5 and TRBJ2-3, with D possibly being TRBD2 (5 bases). Per the germline V gene, CDR1 is MNHEY and CDR2 is SVGAGI. Trimming pared 6 bases from V and 1 base from J, leaving 14 bases between. The CDR3 totals 15 residues. CDR3 residues: CASSLEDSRTDTQYF. DNA for the CDR3: TGTGCCAGCAGCCTGGAGGACTCCCGCACAGATACGCAGTATTTT.

The rearrangement joins TRBV5-1 to TRBJ2-1, with D tentatively TRBD2 (5 bases). The CDR3 consists of 13 residues. In germline, CDR1 is SGHRS, CDR2 YFSETQ. Trimming shortened V by 6 bases and J by 7 bases, and 14 bases separated the two germline ends. CDR3 sequence reads: CASKRDSGNEQFF. Here the CDR3 DNA reads TGCGCCAGCAAAAGAGATTCGGGGAATGAGCAGTTCTTC.

The rearrangement joins TRBV30 to TRBJ1-2, with D possibly matching TRBD1 (6 bases). CDR3 length equals 13 residues. Germline values: CDR1 GTSNPN, CDR2 SVGIG (reference sequence). V shed 0 bases and J shed 3 bases, with 8 bases lying between them. The CDR3 region is CAWSVQGHYGYTF. As DNA, the CDR3 is TGTGCCTGGAGTGTACAGGGCCACTATGGCTACACCTTC.

The chain is built from TRBV6-5 and TRBJ1-2; D gene unclear. The V gene's germline CDR1 is MNHEY and CDR2 SVGAGI. The CDR3 spans 13 residues. The V end was cut by 3 bases, the J end by 0 bases, with 5 bases between. CDR3 in amino acids: CASSYVANYGYTF. The CDR3 DNA reads TGTGCCAGCAGTTATGTGGCTAACTATGGCTACACCTTC.

This rearrangement joins TRBV14 to TRBJ1-1; D is undetermined. CDR1 and CDR2 from the germline V gene are SGHDN and FVKESK. Trimming left V 5 bases short and J 1 base short, with 11 bases between. The CDR3 extends over 14 amino acids. The CDR3 protein is CASSLAGKNTEAFF. As DNA, the CDR3 is TGTGCCAGCAGCTTGGCCGGGAAGAACACTGAAGCTTTCTTT.

The chain joins TRBV7-2 to TRBJ2-5, with TRBD2 identical over 7 bases. Trimming cost V 5 bases and J 5 bases; bases outside gene matches: 14. Germline V gene data show CDR1 as SGHTA and CDR2 as FQGNSA. The CDR3 sequence is 16 residues long. CDR3 nucleotides: TGTGCCAGCAGCCCGGGGAGTAGCGGGCTAAGGGAGACCCAGTACTTC. Translation: CASSPGSSGLRETQYF.

The J gene is TRBJ1-2, the V gene TRBV19; D ambiguous. In germline, CDR1 is LNHDA, CDR2 SQIVND (reference sequence). The ends were cut back, 4 bases at V and 8 bases at J, with 8 bases in the middle. The CDR3 is 11 residues long. The CDR3 reads CASSNAGGYTF. The CDR3 DNA reads TGTGCCAGTAGTAACGCGGGGGGCTACACCTTC.

This clone was seen a few times. The chain uses TRBV28 and TRBJ1-6; D is possibly TRBD1 (5 bases). Per the germline V gene, CDR1 is MDHEN and CDR2 is SYDVKM. Trimming stripped 7 bases from V and 5 bases from J, with 21 bases between. The CDR3 runs to 17 residues. The CDR3 bases are TGTGCCAGCATAATATCGGCGGGGCGCCCCGATAATTCACCCCTCCACTTT. The encoded protein is CASIISAGRPDNSPLHF.

In this sample, this clone turned up once. V is TRBV7-9 and J is TRBJ1-5; D unresolved. The V end lost 2 bases, the J end lost 8 bases, and 10 bases lay between the germline ends. CDR3 length: 13 amino acids. Germline V gives CDR1 SEHNR, CDR2 FQNEAQ (reference sequence). The CDR3 sequence is CASSLRGKEPQHF. Written as DNA, the CDR3 is TGTGCCAGCAGCTTACGCGGTAAGGAGCCCCAGCATTTT.

V and J are TRBV2 and TRBJ1-6, with a tentative D call TRBD1 (6 bases). Germline-derived CDR1 and CDR2 are SNHLY and FYNNEI. V gave up 6 bases and J gave up 10 bases, with 16 bases separating them. The CDR3 consists of 14 residues. The DNA for the CDR3 is TGTGCCAGCAGGGCACAGGGATCGGGATCACCCCTCCACTTT. It codes for CASRAQGSGSPLHF.

Comment on this clone: Other nucleotide sequences from this sample produce the same CDR3. The rearrangement links TRBV5-1 to TRBJ1-1; a weak D match, TRBD1 (5 bases). V shed 0 bases and J shed 1 base, with 10 bases lying between them. Germline V CDR1 and CDR2: SGHRS, YFSETQ. This CDR3 region has 15 residues. CDR3 residues: CASSLEGRTNTEAFF. The CDR3 DNA is TGCGCCAGCAGCTTGGAGGGACGGACGAACACTGAAGCTTTCTTT. Based on the CDR3 plus reference TRBV5-1 and TRBJ1-1, the full variable domain is KAGVTQTPRYLIKTRGQQVTLSCSPISGHRSVSWYQQTPGQGLQFLFEYFSETQRNKGNFPGRFSGRQFSNSRSEMNVSTLELGDSALYLCASSLEGRTNTEAFFGQGTRLTVV.

The chain links TRBV27 to TRBJ2-7; possibly TRBD1 for D (5 bases). Germline assignment: CDR1 MNHEY and CDR2 SMNVEV (reference sequence). Trimming left V 2 bases short and J 6 bases short, with 11 bases between. The CDR3 is 13 amino acids. CDR3 loop: CASSLSQGGEQYF. The CDR3 DNA reads as TGTGCCAGCAGTTTAAGCCAGGGTGGCGAGCAGTACTTC.

The V and J genes are TRBV5-1 and TRBJ2-2; D is ambiguous. Germline-derived CDR1 and CDR2 are SGHRS and YFSETQ. Trimming took off 4 bases at V and 7 bases at J, with 8 bases between the two ends. The CDR3 extends over 12 amino acids. The CDR3 DNA follows: TGCGCCAGCAGCAGGAACGTCGGGGAGCTGTTTTTT. Encoded protein: CASSRNVGELFF.

V usage is TRBV4-1 and J usage is TRBJ2-7; 9 nucleotides line up with TRBD1. The V segment lost 1 base and the J segment 4 bases; nucleotides outside the gene matches: 11. Germline CDR1 reads MGHRA; CDR2 reads YSYEKL. The CDR3 length is 17 residues. The DNA of the CDR3 is TGCGCCAGCAGCCAAGCCCTACTACAGGGGGCGATTTACGAGCAGTACTTC. Translated: CASSQALLQGAIYEQYF.

The rearrangement uses TRBV28 and TRBJ2-7, with a possible D match to TRBD2 (6 bases). The length of the CDR3 is 12 residues. V was cut by 7 bases and J by 4 bases, with 11 bases left in between. Germline V lookup: CDR1 MDHEN, CDR2 SYDVKM. Here the CDR3 DNA reads TGTGCCAGCAACGTGGGGGGATACGAGCAGTACTTC. As protein: CASNVGGYEQYF.

The rearrangement uses TRBV5-5 and TRBJ2-7, with TRBD1 matching 7 bases. CDR1 SGHKS and CDR2 YYEKEE come from the germline V gene (reference sequence). The CDR3 covers 14 residues. The V gene end was trimmed by 2 bases and the J gene end by 3 bases; junction bases not matched to a gene: 5. The CDR3 sequence: CASSFPGQYYEQYF. The CDR3 DNA follows: TGTGCCAGCAGCTTCCCGGGACAGTACTACGAGCAGTACTTC.

V usage is TRBV9 and J usage is TRBJ1-5; the D is unclear. The germline gives CDR1 SGDLS, CDR2 YYNGEE. There are 14 residues in the CDR3. V was clipped by 0 bases and J by 7 bases, with 11 bases between them. CDR3 in DNA: TGTGCCAGCAGCGTAGACATCAACGGGCAGCCCCAGCATTTT. Translated: CASSVDINGQPQHF.

This chain uses TRBV6-5 with TRBJ1-2; D might be TRBD1 (5 bases). Trimming shortened V by 6 bases and J by 4 bases, and 15 bases separated the two germline ends. The CDR3 runs to 14 residues. Germline values: CDR1 MNHEY, CDR2 SVGAGI. CDR3 nucleotides: TGTGCCAGCAGCAGAAGCAGGGAGGGCTATGGCTACACCTTC. This gives the protein CASSRSREGYGYTF.

V gene TRBV6-6 combines with J gene TRBJ2-3; D gene uncertain. Germline CDR1 MNHNY, CDR2 SVGAGI (reference sequence). The CDR3 consists of 12 residues. Between the trimmed V and J ends, which lost 6 bases and 4 bases, there was a span of 8 bases. CDR3 loop: CASSPSADTQYF. The CDR3 nucleotides are TGTGCCAGCAGCCCCTCGGCAGATACGCAGTATTTT.

This chain joins TRBV4-1 and TRBJ2-7; TRBD1 aligns across 8 bases. The germline gives CDR1 MGHRA, CDR2 YSYEKL. V dropped 4 bases and J dropped 3; count of bases not matched to a gene: 8. The CDR3 spans 15 residues. CDR3 sequence reads: CASSPRTGINYEQYF. The CDR3 DNA is TGCGCCAGCAGCCCCCGGACAGGGATCAACTACGAGCAGTACTTC.

The V gene is TRBV5-1, the J gene TRBJ2-2; TRBD2 matches at 13 bases. The CDR3 loop spans 18 amino acids. CDR1 and CDR2 (germline): SGHRS, YFSETQ. The V segment lost 3 bases and the J segment 6 bases; nucleotides outside the gene matches: 11. Written as DNA, the CDR3 is TGCGCCAGCAGCTCCGGGACTAGCGGGGTAACGAGGGCCGGGGAGCTGTTTTTT. Protein: CASSSGTSGVTRAGELFF.

The rearrangement joins TRBV4-1 to TRBJ2-3, with unresolved D. The CDR3 consists of 14 residues. The V end lost 4 bases, the J end lost 2 bases, and 10 bases lay between the germline ends. CDR1 and CDR2 (germline): MGHRA, YSYEKL. The CDR3 reads CASSPLGTTDTQYF. Here the CDR3 DNA reads TGCGCCAGCAGCCCCCTCGGAACCACAGATACGCAGTATTTT.

The J gene is TRBJ2-1, the V gene TRBV4-3; a weak D match, TRBD1 (6 bases). CDR3 length: 16 amino acids. V shed 1 base and J shed 3 bases, with 13 bases lying between them. CDR1 LGHNA and CDR2 YSLEER come from the germline V gene. The CDR3 sequence: CASSQGDQGIYNEQFF. The CDR3 DNA sequence: TGCGCCAGCAGCCAAGGAGATCAGGGGATCTACAATGAGCAGTTCTTC.